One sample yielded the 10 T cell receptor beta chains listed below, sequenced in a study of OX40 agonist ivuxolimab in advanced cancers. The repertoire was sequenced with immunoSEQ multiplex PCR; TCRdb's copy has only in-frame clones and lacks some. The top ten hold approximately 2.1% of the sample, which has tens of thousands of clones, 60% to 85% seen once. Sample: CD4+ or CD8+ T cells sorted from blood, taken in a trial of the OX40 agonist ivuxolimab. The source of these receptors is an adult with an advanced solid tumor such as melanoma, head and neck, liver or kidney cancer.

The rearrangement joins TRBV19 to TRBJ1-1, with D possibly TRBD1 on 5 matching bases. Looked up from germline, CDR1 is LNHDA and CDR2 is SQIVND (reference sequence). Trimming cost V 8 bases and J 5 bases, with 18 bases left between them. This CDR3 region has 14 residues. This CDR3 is CASSREGRVTEAFF. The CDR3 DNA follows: TGTGCCAGTTCTAGGGAGGGGCGGGTGACTGAAGCTTTCTTT.

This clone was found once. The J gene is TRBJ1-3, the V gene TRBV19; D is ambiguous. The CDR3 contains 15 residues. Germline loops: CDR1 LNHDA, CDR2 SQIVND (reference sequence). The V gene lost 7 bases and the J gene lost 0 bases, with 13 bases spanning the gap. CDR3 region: CASTPRGDSGNTIYF. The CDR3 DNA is TGTGCCAGTACCCCACGGGGAGACTCTGGAAACACCATATATTTT.

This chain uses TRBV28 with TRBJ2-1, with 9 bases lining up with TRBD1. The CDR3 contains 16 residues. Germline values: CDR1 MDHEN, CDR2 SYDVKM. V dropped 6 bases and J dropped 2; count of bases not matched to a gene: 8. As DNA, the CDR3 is TGTGCCAGCAGGGACACGGGACAGGGAACCTACAATGAGCAGTTCTTC. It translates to CASRDTGQGTYNEQFF.

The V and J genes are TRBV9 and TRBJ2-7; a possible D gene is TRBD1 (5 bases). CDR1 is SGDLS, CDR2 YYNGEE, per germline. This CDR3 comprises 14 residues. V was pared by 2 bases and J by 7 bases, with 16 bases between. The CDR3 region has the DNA TGTGCCAGCAGCGTGGGCAGGGTGGTCGGGGAGCAGTACTTC. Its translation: CASSVGRVVGEQYF.

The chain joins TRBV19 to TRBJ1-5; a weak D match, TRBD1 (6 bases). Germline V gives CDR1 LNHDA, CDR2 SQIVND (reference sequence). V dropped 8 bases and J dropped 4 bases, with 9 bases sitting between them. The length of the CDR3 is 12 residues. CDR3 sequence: CASGQPNQPQHF. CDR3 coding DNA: TGTGCCAGTGGACAGCCAAATCAGCCCCAGCATTTT.

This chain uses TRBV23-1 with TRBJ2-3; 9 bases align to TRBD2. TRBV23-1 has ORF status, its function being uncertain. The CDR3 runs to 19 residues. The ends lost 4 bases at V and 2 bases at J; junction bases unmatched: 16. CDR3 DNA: TGCGCCAGCAGTCCCGTAATACCTCCAGCGGGGGGAAACACAGATACGCAGTATTTT. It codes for CASSPVIPPAGGNTDTQYF.

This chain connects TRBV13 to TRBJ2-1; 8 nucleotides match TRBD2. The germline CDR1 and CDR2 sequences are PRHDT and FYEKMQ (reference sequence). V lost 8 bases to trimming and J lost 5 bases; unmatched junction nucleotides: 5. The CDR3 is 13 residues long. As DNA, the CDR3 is TGTGCCAGCCGGGCGGGGGGTAACAATGAGCAGTTCTTC. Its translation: CASRAGGNNEQFF.

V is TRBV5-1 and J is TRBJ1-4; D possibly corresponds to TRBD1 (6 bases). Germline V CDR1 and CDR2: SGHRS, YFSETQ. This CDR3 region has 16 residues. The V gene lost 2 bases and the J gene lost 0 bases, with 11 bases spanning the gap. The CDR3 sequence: CASSLQGLATNEKLFF. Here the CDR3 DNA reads TGCGCCAGCAGCTTACAGGGCCTTGCAACTAATGAAAAACTGTTTTTT. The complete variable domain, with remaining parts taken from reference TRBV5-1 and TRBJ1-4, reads KAGVTQTPRYLIKTRGQQVTLSCSPISGHRSVSWYQQTPGQGLQFLFEYFSETQRNKGNFPGRFSGRQFSNSRSEMNVSTLELGDSALYLCASSLQGLATNEKLFFGSGTQLSVL.

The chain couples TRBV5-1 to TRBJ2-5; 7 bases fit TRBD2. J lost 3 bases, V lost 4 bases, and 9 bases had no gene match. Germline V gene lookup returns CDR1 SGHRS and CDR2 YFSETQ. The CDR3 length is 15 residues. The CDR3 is CASSPGGGMEETQYF. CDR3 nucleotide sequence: TGCGCCAGCAGCCCGGGAGGCGGGATGGAAGAGACCCAGTACTTC.

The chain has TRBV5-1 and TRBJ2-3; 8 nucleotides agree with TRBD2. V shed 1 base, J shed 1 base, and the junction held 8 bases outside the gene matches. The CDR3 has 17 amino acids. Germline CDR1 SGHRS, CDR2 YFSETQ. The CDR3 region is CASSLRGSGGGTDTQYF. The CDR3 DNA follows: TGCGCCAGCAGCTTGAGGGGAAGCGGGGGAGGCACAGATACGCAGTATTTT.